This T cell receptor beta chain stems from a study of OX40 agonist ivuxolimab in advanced cancers. Looking at the study overall: Dose-escalation patients' cancers were hepatocellular carcinoma, melanoma, renal cell or head and neck cancer. Anti-PD-1, anti-PD-L1 or anti-CTLA-4 therapy given earlier was allowed, and 30% to 45% had some. Whole-study results and caveats: There were, on average, more expanded clones in CD8+ T cells than in CD4+.

At baseline, cycle 4 day 1, and cycle 7 day 1, blood was sampled. This clone was detected once. Its antigen remains unidentified. Sequencing was performed with immunoSEQ multiplex PCR; in TCRdb, only in-frame clones are kept and a portion is missing. The table records about 73,000 clones, around 90% of them present only once. The germline gives CDR1 SNHLY, CDR2 FYNNEI. The trim removed 7 bases at V and 8 bases at J, leaving 6 bases unmatched. The CDR3 sequence is 15 residues long. The V gene is TRBV2, the J gene TRBJ2-1, with 15 bases aligning to TRBD2. The starting material was CD4+ or CD8+ T cells sorted from blood, obtained in a trial of the OX40 agonist ivuxolimab. The receptor was isolated from an adult with an advanced solid tumor such as melanoma, head and neck, liver or kidney cancer. The CDR3 reads CASTGLAGGWYEQFF. Written as DNA, the CDR3 is TGTGCCAGCACCGGACTAGCGGGGGGGTGGTATGAGCAGTTCTTC.